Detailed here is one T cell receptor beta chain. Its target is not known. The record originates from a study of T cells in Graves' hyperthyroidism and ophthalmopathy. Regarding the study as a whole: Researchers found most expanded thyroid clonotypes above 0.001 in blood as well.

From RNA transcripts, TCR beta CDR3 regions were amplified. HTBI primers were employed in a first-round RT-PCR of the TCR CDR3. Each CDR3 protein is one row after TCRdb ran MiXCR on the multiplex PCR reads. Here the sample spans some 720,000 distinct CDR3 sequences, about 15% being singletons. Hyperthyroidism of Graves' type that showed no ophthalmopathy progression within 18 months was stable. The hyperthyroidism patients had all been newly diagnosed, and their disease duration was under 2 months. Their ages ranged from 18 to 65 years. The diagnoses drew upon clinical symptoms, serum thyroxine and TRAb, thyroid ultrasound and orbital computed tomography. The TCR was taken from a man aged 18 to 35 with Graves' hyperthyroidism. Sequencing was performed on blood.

CDR3 region: CASSLERTRETQYF. Written as DNA, the CDR3 is TGTGCCAGCAGCTTAGAGAGGACCCGAGAGACCCAGTACTTC. This sequence joins TRBV11-2 and TRBJ2-5, with D unresolved. V lost 0 bases to trimming and J lost 4 bases, with 9 bases between them. Germline-derived CDR1 and CDR2 are SGHAT and FQNNGV. This CDR3 is built from 14 residues.